This T cell receptor beta chain was captured by sequencing in a study of cytomegalovirus exposure and HLA in healthy donors. Losses at the gene ends were 2 bases for V and 4 bases for J; bases not matched to a gene: 13. This CDR3 spans 17 amino acids. The germline V gene has CDR1 LNHDA and CDR2 SQIVND (reference sequence). Worth noting for this clone: Its target is unknown.

General study points: What TCR beta sequences reportedly achieved was accurate prediction of HLA-A and HLA-B alleles in most subjects. The productive fraction for most TCR beta V segments was about 87% or about 30% in an earlier analysis. TCR beta V- and J-gene trimming, according to a later analysis, was linked to a missense DCLRE1C variant. Presence/absence analyses treated sequencing depth as roughly uniform across donors.

Both 60 Vbeta primers and 13 Jbeta primers went into the PCR. Assay: immunoSEQ multiplex PCR; the TCRdb copy retains only in-frame clones and omits some. The repertoire includes about 140,000 clones, approximately 60% of them detected once, and over 1.5% sits in the top ten. V gene TRBV19 combines with J gene TRBJ2-7; 8 nucleotides agree with TRBD1. Specimen: PBMCs. This TCR was sampled from a human donor in good health. The CDR3 bases are TGTGCCAGTAGTATATCCCAAGGACAGGGCAGAGGGTACGAGCAGTACTTC. Translated: CASSISQGQGRGYEQYF.